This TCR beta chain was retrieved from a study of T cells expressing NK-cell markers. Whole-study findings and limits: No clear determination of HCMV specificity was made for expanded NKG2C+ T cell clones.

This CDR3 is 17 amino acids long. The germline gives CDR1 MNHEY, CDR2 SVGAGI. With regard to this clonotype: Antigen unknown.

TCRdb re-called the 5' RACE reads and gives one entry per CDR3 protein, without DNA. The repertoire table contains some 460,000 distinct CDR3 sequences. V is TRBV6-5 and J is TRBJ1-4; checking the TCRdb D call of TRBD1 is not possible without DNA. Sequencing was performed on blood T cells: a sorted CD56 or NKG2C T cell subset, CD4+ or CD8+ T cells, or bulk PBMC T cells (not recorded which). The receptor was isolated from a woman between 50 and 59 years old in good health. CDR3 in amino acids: CASSYLGQFLKGEKLFF.